This is a list of T cell receptor beta chains from one sample in a study of technical replicates of blood from a few donors. Sequencing was performed with immunoSEQ multiplex PCR; in TCRdb, only in-frame clones are kept and a portion is missing. The sample has around 100,000 clones, around 95% seen once. Material for sequencing was T cells isolated from PBMCs. These receptors all come from a human donor in good health. Both conserved end residues are part of each CDR3. D genes are given only for firm matches. Clone size is stated in some rows and not others, as once, few, many or a class when expanded.

D gene: TRBD1; CDR3 length: 13; J gene: TRBJ2-7; clone size: .; V gene: TRBV30; CDR3 protein: CAWTQGVSYEQYF; CDR3 DNA: TGTGCCTGGACGCAGGGGGTGTCCTACGAGCAGTACTTC
D gene: .; CDR3 length: 12; J gene: TRBJ2-3; clone size: once; V gene: TRBV29-1; CDR3 protein: CSARTSTDTQYF; CDR3 DNA: TGCAGCGCAAGGACAAGCACAGATACGCAGTATTTT
D gene: TRBD2; CDR3 length: 15; J gene: TRBJ2-1; clone size: .; V gene: TRBV5-4; CDR3 protein: CASSLGLAGDNEQFF; CDR3 DNA: TGTGCCAGCAGCTTGGGACTAGCGGGAGACAATGAGCAGTTCTTC
D gene: TRBD1; CDR3 length: 12; J gene: TRBJ2-1; clone size: .; V gene: TRBV29-1; CDR3 protein: CSVGRDRNEQFF; CDR3 DNA: TGCAGCGTCGGGCGGGACAGGAATGAGCAGTTCTTC
D gene: TRBD2; CDR3 length: 15; J gene: TRBJ2-3; clone size: .; V gene: TRBV6-6; CDR3 protein: CASRGRVLITDTQYF; CDR3 DNA: TGTGCCAGCAGGGGGAGGGTTCTGATCACAGATACGCAGTATTTT
D gene: .; CDR3 length: 14; J gene: TRBJ1-2; clone size: once; V gene: TRBV6-5; CDR3 protein: CATYQLPRNYGYTF; CDR3 DNA: TGTGCCACCTATCAACTCCCCCGGAACTATGGCTACACCTTC
D gene: TRBD2; CDR3 length: 15; J gene: TRBJ2-7; clone size: .; V gene: TRBV9; CDR3 protein: CASSAREGGVYEQYF; CDR3 DNA: TGTGCCAGCAGCGCAAGGGAGGGAGGGGTATACGAGCAGTACTTC
D gene: .; CDR3 length: 14; J gene: TRBJ2-3; clone size: .; V gene: TRBV6-4; CDR3 protein: CASSDSGSTDTQYF; CDR3 DNA: TGTGCCAGCAGTGACTCCGGGAGCACAGATACGCAGTATTTT
D gene: TRBD2; CDR3 length: 14; J gene: TRBJ2-3; clone size: .; V gene: TRBV4-2; CDR3 protein: CASSQVGLADTQYF; CDR3 DNA: TGTGCCAGCAGCCAGGTGGGACTAGCGGATACGCAGTATTTT
D gene: TRBD1; CDR3 length: 15; J gene: TRBJ2-7; clone size: .; V gene: TRBV27; CDR3 protein: CASSLRGTGVHEQYF; CDR3 DNA: TGTGCCAGCAGTTTAAGGGGGACAGGGGTGCACGAGCAGTACTTC
D gene: .; CDR3 length: 14; J gene: TRBJ1-5; clone size: .; V gene: TRBV18; CDR3 protein: CASSPQGSNQPQHF; CDR3 DNA: TGTGCCAGCTCACCACAGGGGTCCAATCAGCCCCAGCATTTT
D gene: TRBD2; CDR3 length: 15; J gene: TRBJ2-3; clone size: .; V gene: TRBV13; CDR3 protein: CASSPVAGGTDTQYF; CDR3 DNA: TGTGCCAGCAGCCCCGTCGCGGGAGGCACAGATACGCAGTATTTT
D gene: .; CDR3 length: 15; J gene: TRBJ2-3; clone size: .; V gene: TRBV10-3; CDR3 protein: CAISDRGDSTDTQYF; CDR3 DNA: TGTGCCATCAGTGACCGCGGGGATAGCACAGATACGCAGTATTTT
D gene: TRBD1; CDR3 length: 15; J gene: TRBJ2-7; clone size: .; V gene: TRBV5-8; CDR3 protein: CASSWGTGKDHEQYF; CDR3 DNA: TGTGCCAGCAGCTGGGGGACAGGGAAAGACCACGAGCAGTACTTC
D gene: TRBD1; CDR3 length: 15; J gene: TRBJ1-4; clone size: .; V gene: TRBV11-3; CDR3 protein: CASSLDPTGGEKLFF; CDR3 DNA: TGTGCCAGCAGCTTAGATCCGACAGGGGGTGAAAAACTGTTTTTT
D gene: .; CDR3 length: 14; J gene: TRBJ2-4; clone size: .; V gene: TRBV6-1; CDR3 protein: CASSMGEEGIGQYF; CDR3 DNA: TGTGCCAGCAGTATGGGTGAAGAGGGTATAGGTCAGTACTTC
D gene: .; CDR3 length: 11; J gene: TRBJ1-2; clone size: .; V gene: TRBV29-1; CDR3 protein: CSVATNYGYTF; CDR3 DNA: TGCAGCGTTGCCACTAACTATGGCTACACCTTC
D gene: .; CDR3 length: 14; J gene: TRBJ2-5; clone size: once; V gene: TRBV5-8; CDR3 protein: CASSFQEVQETQYF; CDR3 DNA: TGTGCCAGCAGCTTCCAGGAGGTTCAAGAGACCCAGTACTTC
D gene: TRBD1; CDR3 length: 14; J gene: TRBJ1-1; clone size: .; V gene: TRBV5-1; CDR3 protein: CASSLVQGVTEAFF; CDR3 DNA: TGCGCCAGCAGCTTGGTCCAGGGGGTCACTGAAGCTTTCTTT
D gene: TRBD2; CDR3 length: 15; J gene: TRBJ2-5; clone size: .; V gene: TRBV4-2; CDR3 protein: CASSQGREGRETQYF; CDR3 DNA: TGTGCCAGCAGCCAAGGGCGGGAGGGCCGGGAGACCCAGTACTTC
D gene: .; CDR3 length: 11; J gene: TRBJ1-1; clone size: .; V gene: TRBV19; CDR3 protein: CASSPGPGAFF; CDR3 DNA: TGTGCCAGTAGCCCAGGCCCAGGAGCTTTCTTT
D gene: TRBD2; CDR3 length: 13; J gene: TRBJ2-7; clone size: .; V gene: TRBV2; CDR3 protein: CASRGLADYEQYF; CDR3 DNA: TGTGCCAGCAGAGGACTAGCGGACTACGAGCAGTACTTC
D gene: .; CDR3 length: 15; J gene: TRBJ2-3; clone size: .; V gene: TRBV4-3; CDR3 protein: CASSQETGSTDTQYF; CDR3 DNA: TGCGCCAGCAGCCAAGAAACGGGTAGCACAGATACGCAGTATTTT
D gene: .; CDR3 length: 14; J gene: TRBJ1-1; clone size: .; V gene: TRBV7-2; CDR3 protein: CASSFLREFTEAFF; CDR3 DNA: TGTGCCAGCAGCTTTCTCAGGGAATTCACTGAAGCTTTCTTT
D gene: TRBD2; CDR3 length: 18; J gene: TRBJ2-7; clone size: .; V gene: TRBV4-2; CDR3 protein: CASSQGPSGRTSSYEQYF; CDR3 DNA: TGTGCCAGCAGCCAAGGCCCTAGCGGGAGGACTAGCTCCTACGAGCAGTACTTC
D gene: TRBD1; CDR3 length: 14; J gene: TRBJ1-1; clone size: once; V gene: TRBV27; CDR3 protein: CASSFHRGNTEAFF; CDR3 DNA: TGTGCCAGCAGTTTCCACAGGGGGAACACTGAAGCTTTCTTT
D gene: .; CDR3 length: 12; J gene: TRBJ2-1; clone size: .; V gene: TRBV6-5; CDR3 protein: CASGLGVGEQFF; CDR3 DNA: TGTGCCAGCGGGCTCGGGGTCGGCGAGCAGTTCTTC
D gene: TRBD1; CDR3 length: 17; J gene: TRBJ2-1; clone size: .; V gene: TRBV5-1; CDR3 protein: CASSSTRDSLSYNEQFF; CDR3 DNA: TGCGCCAGCAGTTCTACCCGGGACAGCCTCTCCTACAATGAGCAGTTCTTC
D gene: .; CDR3 length: 14; J gene: TRBJ1-2; clone size: .; V gene: TRBV2; CDR3 protein: CASSEEVGGQGYTF; CDR3 DNA: TGTGCCAGCAGTGAAGAGGTTGGGGGCCAAGGCTACACCTTC
D gene: TRBD2; CDR3 length: 15; J gene: TRBJ2-1; clone size: .; V gene: TRBV5-1; CDR3 protein: CASRIIAGEYNEQFF; CDR3 DNA: TGCGCCAGCAGGATTATAGCGGGAGAGTACAATGAGCAGTTCTTC
D gene: TRBD1; CDR3 length: 14; J gene: TRBJ2-1; clone size: .; V gene: TRBV28; CDR3 protein: CASRAGTGENEQFF; CDR3 DNA: TGTGCCAGCAGAGCCGGGACAGGGGAGAATGAGCAGTTCTTC
D gene: TRBD1; CDR3 length: 12; J gene: TRBJ2-1; clone size: .; V gene: TRBV10-3; CDR3 protein: CAIEDRVNEQFF; CDR3 DNA: TGTGCCATCGAGGACAGGGTCAATGAGCAGTTCTTC
D gene: .; CDR3 length: 11; J gene: TRBJ2-4; clone size: .; V gene: TRBV29-1; CDR3 protein: CSVGGENIQYF; CDR3 DNA: TGCAGCGTTGGGGGGGAAAACATTCAGTACTTC
D gene: .; CDR3 length: 15; J gene: TRBJ2-1; clone size: .; V gene: TRBV5-4; CDR3 protein: CASSLPERGNNEQFF; CDR3 DNA: TGTGCCAGCAGCTTGCCGGAGAGGGGGAACAATGAGCAGTTCTTC
D gene: .; CDR3 length: 13; J gene: TRBJ1-5; clone size: .; V gene: TRBV5-6; CDR3 protein: CASSPGVGQPQHF; CDR3 DNA: TGTGCCAGCAGTCCAGGGGTGGGTCAGCCCCAGCATTTT
D gene: TRBD1; CDR3 length: 16; J gene: TRBJ1-5; clone size: .; V gene: TRBV7-8; CDR3 protein: CASSLLDRVSNQPQHF; CDR3 DNA: TGTGCCAGCAGCTTATTGGACAGGGTGAGCAATCAGCCCCAGCATTTT
D gene: TRBD2; CDR3 length: 16; J gene: TRBJ2-7; clone size: .; V gene: TRBV14; CDR3 protein: CASSASLAGVSYEQYF; CDR3 DNA: TGTGCCAGCAGCGCCAGTCTAGCGGGAGTATCCTACGAGCAGTACTTC
D gene: .; CDR3 length: 15; J gene: TRBJ2-7; clone size: .; V gene: TRBV6-5; CDR3 protein: CASSYAAVIPYEQYF; CDR3 DNA: TGTGCCAGCAGTTACGCGGCGGTAATCCCCTACGAGCAGTACTTC
D gene: .; CDR3 length: 13; J gene: TRBJ2-3; clone size: .; V gene: TRBV27; CDR3 protein: CASSEFGTDTQYF; CDR3 DNA: TGTGCCAGCAGTGAGTTCGGCACAGATACGCAGTATTTT
D gene: .; CDR3 length: 14; J gene: TRBJ2-3; clone size: .; V gene: TRBV10-3; CDR3 protein: CAISTGEGTDTQYF; CDR3 DNA: TGTGCCATCAGTACAGGGGAGGGCACAGATACGCAGTATTTT
D gene: TRBD1; CDR3 length: 17; J gene: TRBJ1-5; clone size: .; V gene: TRBV28; CDR3 protein: CASSFSSRGAVNQPQHF; CDR3 DNA: TGTGCCAGCAGTTTTTCCTCCAGGGGGGCGGTCAATCAGCCCCAGCATTTT
D gene: .; CDR3 length: 15; J gene: TRBJ1-1; clone size: .; V gene: TRBV2; CDR3 protein: CASSEVLGGGTEAFF; CDR3 DNA: TGTGCCAGCAGTGAAGTCTTAGGCGGTGGCACTGAAGCTTTCTTT
D gene: TRBD2; CDR3 length: 15; J gene: TRBJ2-7; clone size: .; V gene: TRBV7-2; CDR3 protein: CASSKTSGSSYEQYF; CDR3 DNA: TGTGCCAGCAGCAAGACTAGCGGGAGCTCCTACGAGCAGTACTTC
D gene: TRBD1; CDR3 length: 14; J gene: TRBJ1-2; clone size: once; V gene: TRBV28; CDR3 protein: CASSLVDRVDGYTF; CDR3 DNA: TGTGCCAGCAGTTTAGTTGACAGGGTTGATGGCTACACCTTC
D gene: .; CDR3 length: 13; J gene: TRBJ2-1; clone size: .; V gene: TRBV28; CDR3 protein: CASSPQGNNEQFF; CDR3 DNA: TGTGCCAGCAGTCCTCAGGGGAACAATGAGCAGTTCTTC
D gene: TRBD1; CDR3 length: 14; J gene: TRBJ2-7; clone size: .; V gene: TRBV10-3; CDR3 protein: CAISRTGSDYEQYF; CDR3 DNA: TGTGCCATCAGCAGGACAGGGTCCGACTACGAGCAGTACTTC
D gene: TRBD1; CDR3 length: 15; J gene: TRBJ1-1; clone size: .; V gene: TRBV28; CDR3 protein: CASNNPGTANTEAFF; CDR3 DNA: TGTGCCAGCAATAACCCCGGGACAGCGAACACTGAAGCTTTCTTT